A selection of T cell receptor beta chains follows, all from one sample in a study of blood T cell repertoires in COVID-19. Repertoires were generated with immunoSEQ multiplex PCR, while TCRdb's copy carries only in-frame clones and drops some. The sample lists about 120,000 clones; approximately 90% were seen once. Sequencing input: peripheral blood. The receptors derive from a man in his forties or fifties with acute or convalescent COVID-19. The CDR3 runs from the conserved cysteine through the conserved F or W. The D gene is left open where the match is weak. Where a row states a size, it is once, few, many or the class of an expanded clone; other rows omit it.

j_gene,d_gene,abundance,v_gene,len,CDR3nt,CDR3aa
TRBJ2-3,TRBD1,NA,TRBV19,16,TGTGCCAGTAGTATTTGGGGGACAGACAGCACAGATACGCAGTATTTT,CASSIWGTDSTDTQYF
TRBJ2-7,NA,NA,TRBV27,15,TGTGCCACCGGATTAACATCCGGGATCCCTCGCGAGCAGTACTTC,CATGLTSGIPREQYF
TRBJ1-1,TRBD1,NA,TRBV7-9,15,TGTGCCAGCAGCCTAGGGACAGGCCTGGGAACTGAAGCTTTCTTT,CASSLGTGLGTEAFF
TRBJ2-5,TRBD2,NA,TRBV18,16,TGTGCCAGCTCACCGGGGACTAGCGGGAGGGCCGAGACCCAGTACTTC,CASSPGTSGRAETQYF
TRBJ1-2,NA,NA,TRBV29-1,13,TGCAGCGTTGAAACAGGGTGGCGCGGGGGCTACACCTTC,CSVETGWRGGYTF
TRBJ2-1,TRBD2,NA,TRBV7-9,16,TGTGCCAGCAGCCTCCGTGGGGGGGATTATTACAATGAGCAGTTCTTC,CASSLRGGDYYNEQFF
TRBJ2-3,TRBD2,NA,TRBV19,15,TGTGCCACCCCGGGACTAGCGGGACTCACAGATACGCAGTATTTT,CATPGLAGLTDTQYF
TRBJ1-1,TRBD1,NA,TRBV5-1,13,TGCGCCAGCAGCCCCCGGGACAGCACTGAAGCTTTCTTT,CASSPRDSTEAFF
TRBJ1-5,TRBD1,NA,TRBV4-3,16,TGCGCCAGCAGCCAAGGTAGGGGACAGCCAAATCAGCCCCAGCATTTT,CASSQGRGQPNQPQHF
TRBJ2-1,NA,NA,TRBV9,14,TGTGCCAGCAGCGCCGTCAACAGGGACAATGAGCAGTTCTTC,CASSAVNRDNEQFF
TRBJ2-1,TRBD2,NA,TRBV27,15,TGTGCCAGCATCAGGGGGACTAGCGTATACAATGAGCAGTTCTTC,CASIRGTSVYNEQFF
TRBJ1-5,TRBD1,few,TRBV5-3,13,TGTGCCAGGGAACAGGGGTTCAATCAGCCCCAGCATTTT,CAREQGFNQPQHF
TRBJ1-1,NA,NA,TRBV30,11,TGTGCCTGGTGGCACGACATGGAAGCTTTCTTT,CAWWHDMEAFF
TRBJ1-6,NA,NA,TRBV5-4,15,TGTGCCAGCAGCCGCGTTCGGGGTCCTAATTCACCCCTCCACTTT,CASSRVRGPNSPLHF
TRBJ2-4,NA,NA,TRBV30,14,TGTGCCTGGATCGACAGCCGCGCCAAAAACATTCAGTACTTC,CAWIDSRAKNIQYF
TRBJ2-5,TRBD1,NA,TRBV19,15,TGTGCCAGTAGTGTCACAGGGGTGGGCCAAGAGACCCAGTACTTC,CASSVTGVGQETQYF
TRBJ1-4,NA,NA,TRBV5-5,15,TGTGCCAGCAGCTCCAGAGGAGGCCGGGGGGAAAAACTGTTTTTT,CASSSRGGRGEKLFF
TRBJ1-3,TRBD1,NA,TRBV18,15,TGTGCCAGCTCACGGGACAGCGGCTCTGGAAACACCATATATTTT,CASSRDSGSGNTIYF
TRBJ1-5,NA,few,TRBV19,18,TGTGCCAGTAGTATTATGATCGGGACACACTATAGCACTCAGCCCCAGCATTTT,CASSIMIGTHYSTQPQHF
TRBJ1-1,TRBD1,NA,TRBV6-4,16,TGTGCCAGCAGTGGGCAGGGGGCCTTCATGAACACTGAAGCTTTCTTT,CASSGQGAFMNTEAFF
TRBJ1-5,NA,NA,TRBV7-8,15,TGTGCCAGCAGCTTAGATTCGCCAGGGCGACAGCCCCAGCATTTT,CASSLDSPGRQPQHF
TRBJ1-1,NA,NA,TRBV18,15,TGTGCCAGCTCACCGGAAAGGGGTTGGGGCACTGAAGCTTTCTTT,CASSPERGWGTEAFF
TRBJ1-5,NA,once,TRBV27,18,TGTGCCAGCAGTCCCGGAGGACGGGGAAGAAGGGGCAATCAGCCCCAGCATTTT,CASSPGGRGRRGNQPQHF
TRBJ1-5,NA,few,TRBV18,15,TGTGCCAGCTCATCGGGACTTCAGAGCAATCAGCCCCAGCATTTT,CASSSGLQSNQPQHF
TRBJ1-2,TRBD1,NA,TRBV6-5,13,TGTGCCAGCAGCGTCACAGGGGGCGGTGGCTACACCTTC,CASSVTGGGGYTF
TRBJ2-1,TRBD2,NA,TRBV6-4,13,TGTGCCAGCAGTCGATATAGCGGGGATGAGCAGTTCTTC,CASSRYSGDEQFF
TRBJ1-1,NA,NA,TRBV29-1,14,TGCAGCGTTGAAGGTGTTATAGGGGACACTGAAGCTTTCTTT,CSVEGVIGDTEAFF
TRBJ1-2,TRBD1,once,TRBV9,15,TGTGCCAGCACCCAAGGACAGGACGGAACCTATGGCTACACCTTC,CASTQGQDGTYGYTF
TRBJ1-2,TRBD1,NA,TRBV5-1,18,TGCGCCAGCTTCTACTCTCCGGGACAGGGGTCGTCGAACTATGGCTACACCTTC,CASFYSPGQGSSNYGYTF
TRBJ2-3,NA,NA,TRBV7-3,13,TGTGCCAGCAGCTTACAGGGCACAGATACGCAGTATTTT,CASSLQGTDTQYF
TRBJ2-5,NA,NA,TRBV5-6,15,TGTGCCAGCAGCTCAAGCCTAGGCCTCCAAGAGACCCAGTACTTC,CASSSSLGLQETQYF
TRBJ1-2,NA,NA,TRBV30,11,TGTGCCTGGAGTCCGGGGGAGGGCTACACCTTC,CAWSPGEGYTF
TRBJ1-6,NA,NA,TRBV4-1,17,TGCGCCAGCAGCCAAGAGCCGGGTTTATCTTATAATTCACCCCTCCACTTT,CASSQEPGLSYNSPLHF
TRBJ2-1,TRBD2,NA,TRBV6-2/TRBV6-3,17,TGTGCCAGCAGTTACCCAAGCGGGGAGGGATCCTACAATGAGCAGTTCTTC,CASSYPSGEGSYNEQFF
TRBJ2-7,NA,NA,TRBV10-1,13,TGCGCCAGCAGTCCAAGGACACCCTACGAGCAGTACTTC,CASSPRTPYEQYF
TRBJ2-1,TRBD1,NA,TRBV24-1,16,TGTGCCACCAGTGATGCGACAGGGAAAGCTTACAATGAGCAGTTCTTC,CATSDATGKAYNEQFF
TRBJ2-1,NA,NA,TRBV7-8,13,TGTGCCAGCAGCTTAAGAGGGAAATCTGAGCAGTTCTTC,CASSLRGKSEQFF
TRBJ2-3,NA,NA,TRBV13,16,TGTGCCAGCAGCCGAAGGGGCCCAAGGACCACAGATACGCAGTATTTT,CASSRRGPRTTDTQYF
TRBJ1-1,NA,NA,TRBV27,14,TGTGCCAGCAGTCCCCTGGGTATCCCCGGGAAAGCTTTCTTT,CASSPLGIPGKAFF
TRBJ1-3,NA,NA,TRBV18,15,TGTGCCAGCTCACCGAGGGACAACTCTGGAAACACCATATATTTT,CASSPRDNSGNTIYF
TRBJ1-1,NA,once,TRBV30,15,TGTGCCTGGAGGAGCCCAGGGCAATGGAACACTGAAGCTTTCTTT,CAWRSPGQWNTEAFF